The rows below give T cell receptor beta chains drawn from one sample of a study of shared clonotypes between healthy human individuals. Generated by immunoSEQ multiplex PCR, the TCRdb table keeps only in-frame clones and is missing some. The sample consists of about 660,000 clones, under 80% of them appearing once. Sequenced material: memory CD4+ T cells sorted from blood. Receptors originate from a woman between 25 and 40 years old in good health. The conserved cysteine and the conserved F or W are not part of the CDR3 here. Size values are once, few and many counts, or a class for expanded clones, and some rows have none.

v_call clone_size cdr3_aa
TRBV9 many ASSPPERGYNEQF
TRBV6-6 - ASGTGTYSNQPQH
TRBV6-5 many ASSYSMVIGPYGYT
TRBV6-1 - ASSEPWTRSF
TRBV28 - ASKSAEAYNEQF
TRBV28 - ASSLLTNQPQH
TRBV19 - ASSRSREWEQF
TRBV30 few AWSVHAGVNEQF
TRBV5-1 - ASSLRTDPSTDTQY
TRBV7-9 - ASSLGVVAEAF
TRBV5-1 - ASSKGTGGARTDTQY
TRBV19 - ASSPTLVPYNEQF
TRBV7-9 few ASSLQAGERNEQF
TRBV19 - ASSKERGQGGLTGELF
TRBV5-1 - ASSSGTGPETEAF
TRBV19 - ASSIPGLAVSYNEQF
TRBV25-1 few ASSEYEAGGGTEAF
TRBV5-4 - ASSPGQGAGEQY
TRBV7-2 - ASSPRLASDTQY
TRBV28 - ASSRPGHGGHEQY
TRBV5-6 - ASSPAGIQETQY
TRBV4-1 few ASSQDIQRIQETQY
TRBV5-1 many ASSFKGAEGYT
TRBV28 - ASSSWGTGAVDEQY
TRBV18 - ASSPYPGTAKLF
TRBV29-1 few SVDFQGHGYT
TRBV18 - ASSTQGAEQY
TRBV27 once ASSPNGDTQY
TRBV30 - ALNPGESYEQY
TRBV7-2 - ASSRVGAGIGELF
TRBV13 few ASSDRKGAPELF
TRBV19 few ASTSGHRNYGYT
TRBV28 - ASSRRTGADTQY
TRBV7-9 once ASSLGGYPYGYT
TRBV28 - ASSLRGTIY
TRBV12-5 many ASGYGTGTYEQY
TRBV10-3 few AISGARTEETQY
TRBV27 - ASSTGQTQY
TRBV5-8 once ASSLGKLGISVTGGD
TRBV27 many ASRAGFYGYT
TRBV7-6 - ASSLRLAGTGELF
TRBV29-1 - SVGRQNYGGYT
TRBV6-1 - ASSEAGQGYEQY
TRBV5-4 - ASSLIGAYGYT
TRBV5-1 - ASSLVTDTAYEQY
TRBV5-1 few ASSPGTSGNFYEQF
TRBV6-5 - ASSSRQAGGYNEQF
TRBV11-3 - ASSLQGRATEAF
TRBV7-9 - ASEEGVYPGNTIY
TRBV6-1 - ASSEAPGANEKLF
TRBV5-7 few ASSTGQGSGNGYT
TRBV9 - ACARTSGYTGELF
TRBV14 many ASSPRGSNEKLF
TRBV7-9 - ASSLEGTPGANVLT
TRBV7-3 few ASSFSDNTEAF